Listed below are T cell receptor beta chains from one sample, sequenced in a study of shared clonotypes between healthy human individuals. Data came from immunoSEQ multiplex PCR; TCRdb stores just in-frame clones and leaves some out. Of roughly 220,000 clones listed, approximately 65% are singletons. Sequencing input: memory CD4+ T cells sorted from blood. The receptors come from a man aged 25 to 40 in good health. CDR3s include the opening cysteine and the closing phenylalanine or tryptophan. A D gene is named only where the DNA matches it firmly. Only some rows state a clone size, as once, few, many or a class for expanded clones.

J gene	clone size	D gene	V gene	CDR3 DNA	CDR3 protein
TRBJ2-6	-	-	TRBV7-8	TGTGCCAGCAGCTCCAAAGGGGGGCTTGGGGCCAACGTCCTGACTTTC	CASSSKGGLGANVLTF
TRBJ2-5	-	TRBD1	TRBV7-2	TGTGCCAGCAGCCCGGGACAGGGGGTAGAGACCCAGTACTTC	CASSPGQGVETQYF
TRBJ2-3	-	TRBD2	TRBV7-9	TGTGCCAGCAGCCCCATGGCGGGAGGGTCTACAGATACGCAGTATTTT	CASSPMAGGSTDTQYF
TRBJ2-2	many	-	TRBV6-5	TGTGCCAGCAGCCCGCGGGTCACCGGGGAGCTGTTTTTT	CASSPRVTGELFF
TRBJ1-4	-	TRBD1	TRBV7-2	TGTGCCAGCAGCCAACAGGGGTCAGAAGAAAAACTGTTTTTT	CASSQQGSEEKLFF
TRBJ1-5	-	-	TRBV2	TGTGCCAGCAGTGAACTCGCAGCCGATCAGCCCCAGCATTTT	CASSELAADQPQHF
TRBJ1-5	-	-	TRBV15	TGTGCCACCAGCAGAGGTACCCATTTTGCAGGGACTAGCAATCAGCCCCAGCATTTT	CATSRGTHFAGTSNQPQHF
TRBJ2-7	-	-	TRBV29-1	TGCAGCGTTGAAGGTCTTGGGGTAGCGAGACCCTACGAGCAGTACTTC	CSVEGLGVARPYEQYF
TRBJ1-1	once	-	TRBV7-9	TGTGCCAGCAGCTTAGCCCTCCGGGGGCAAGGCACTGAAGCTTTCTTT	CASSLALRGQGTEAFF
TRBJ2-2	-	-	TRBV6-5	TGTGCCAGCAGTTGGGTGGCCGGGGAGCTGTTTTTT	CASSWVAGELFF
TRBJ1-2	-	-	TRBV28	TGTGCCAGCAGTTTGGCAGCTACAATTCATGGCTACACCTTC	CASSLAATIHGYTF
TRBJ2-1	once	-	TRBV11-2	TGTGCCAGCAGCTTAGGCGGGGACCTCTACAATGAGCAGTTCTTC	CASSLGGDLYNEQFF
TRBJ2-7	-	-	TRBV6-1	TGTGCCAGCAGTGACAGGGGGGCTCTAGGTGAGCAGTACTTC	CASSDRGALGEQYF
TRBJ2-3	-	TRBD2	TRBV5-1	TGCGCCAGCTCAAGCGGCGCGGGAGGGCCCGGGACAGATACGCAGTATTTT	CASSSGAGGPGTDTQYF
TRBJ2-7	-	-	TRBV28	TGTGCCAGCAGTTCACCGGGAGTAACCTACGAGCAGTACTTC	CASSSPGVTYEQYF
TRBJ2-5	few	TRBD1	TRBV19	TGTGCCAGTAGTCCACAGGGGGCGAGGGGGTACCAAGAGACCCAGTACTTC	CASSPQGARGYQETQYF
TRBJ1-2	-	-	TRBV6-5	TGTGCCAGCTTTTCAACAGGGAAAGACTATGGCTACACCTTC	CASFSTGKDYGYTF
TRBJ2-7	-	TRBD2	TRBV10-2	TGCGCCAGCAGTGACACTAGCGGGAGCTACGAGCAGTACTTC	CASSDTSGSYEQYF
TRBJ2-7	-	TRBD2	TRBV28	TGTGCCAGCAGTTTACGTACTTTCGGGGGGTACGAGCAGTACTTC	CASSLRTFGGYEQYF
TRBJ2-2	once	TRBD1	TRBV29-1	TGCAGCGTTGGACAGGGGGCAGCCGGGGAGCTGTTTTTT	CSVGQGAAGELFF
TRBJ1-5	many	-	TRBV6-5	TGTGCCAGCAGTTATTCGGGGGTCCCGGATCAGCCCCAGCATTTT	CASSYSGVPDQPQHF
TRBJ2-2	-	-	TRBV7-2	TGTGCCAGTAACAAGAACACCGGGGAGCTGTTTTTT	CASNKNTGELFF
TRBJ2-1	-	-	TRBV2	TGTGCCAGCAACTTGAACGGCTACAATGAGCAGTTCTTC	CASNLNGYNEQFF
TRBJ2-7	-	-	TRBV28	TGTGCCAGCACCCTAGGAGGGGGTGAGCAGTACTTC	CASTLGGGEQYF
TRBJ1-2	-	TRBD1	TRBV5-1	TGCGCCAGCAGCCCAAAGGGGGACAGGGAAGGCGATGGCTACACCTTC	CASSPKGDREGDGYTF
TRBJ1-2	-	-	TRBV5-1	TGCGCCAGCAGCTTGGCAGGGTATGACTATGGCTACACCTTC	CASSLAGYDYGYTF
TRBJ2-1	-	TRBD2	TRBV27	TGTGCCACTACTCCGGTTAGCGGGGCGGACAATGAGCAGTTCTTC	CATTPVSGADNEQFF
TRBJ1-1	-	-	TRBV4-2	TGTGCCAGCAGCCAAGAGGTGGATCGGAACACTGAAGCTTTCTTT	CASSQEVDRNTEAFF
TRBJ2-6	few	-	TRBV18	TGTGCCAGCTCACCCCAAGGAGGCTCTGGGGCCAACGTCCTGACTTTC	CASSPQGGSGANVLTF
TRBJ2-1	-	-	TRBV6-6	TGTGCCAGCAGTTACTCCAAGGTACAGCAGTTCTTC	CASSYSKVQQFF
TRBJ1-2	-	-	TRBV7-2	TGTGCCAGCACCCCAGTCGAGGGGAGGAATAACTATGGCTACACCTTC	CASTPVEGRNNYGYTF
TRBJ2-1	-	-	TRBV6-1	TGTGCCAGCAGTGAGGAGGTCGTAATCGGGCCCTCGTACAATGAGCAGTTCTTC	CASSEEVVIGPSYNEQFF
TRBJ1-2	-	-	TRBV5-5	TGTGCCAGCAGCGACGGAAGAATGCTCTATGGCTACACCTTC	CASSDGRMLYGYTF
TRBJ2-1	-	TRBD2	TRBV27	TGTGCCAGTAAGGTAATAGCGGGAGAAAATGAGCAGTTCTTC	CASKVIAGENEQFF
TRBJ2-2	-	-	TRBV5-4	TGTGCCAGCAGCTTGGGCGGGGTGCTTTTCACCGGGGAGCTGTTTTTT	CASSLGGVLFTGELFF
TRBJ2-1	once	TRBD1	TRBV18	TGTGCCAGCTCACCAAGCCGACAGGGCGGTGAGCAGTTCTTC	CASSPSRQGGEQFF
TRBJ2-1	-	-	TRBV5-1	TGCGCCAGCAGCTTGTGGGAGGAGGGGGATGAGCAGTTCTTC	CASSLWEEGDEQFF